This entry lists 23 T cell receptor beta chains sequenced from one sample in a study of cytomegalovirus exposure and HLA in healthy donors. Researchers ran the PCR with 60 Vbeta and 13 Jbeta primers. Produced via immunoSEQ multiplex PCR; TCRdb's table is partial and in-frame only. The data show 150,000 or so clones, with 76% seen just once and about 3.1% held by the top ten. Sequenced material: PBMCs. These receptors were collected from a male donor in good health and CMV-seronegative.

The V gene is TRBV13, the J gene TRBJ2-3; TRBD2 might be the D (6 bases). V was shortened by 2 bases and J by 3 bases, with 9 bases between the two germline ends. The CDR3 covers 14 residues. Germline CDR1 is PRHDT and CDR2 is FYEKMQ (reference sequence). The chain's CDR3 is CASSLMEGTDTQYF. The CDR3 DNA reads TGTGCCAGCAGCTTAATGGAGGGAACAGATACGCAGTATTTT.

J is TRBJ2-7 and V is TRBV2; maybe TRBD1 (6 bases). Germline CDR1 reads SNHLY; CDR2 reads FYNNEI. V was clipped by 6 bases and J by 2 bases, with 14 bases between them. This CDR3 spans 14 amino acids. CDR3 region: CASSGQPSPYEQYF. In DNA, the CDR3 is TGTGCCAGCAGCGGACAGCCTTCCCCCTACGAGCAGTACTTC.

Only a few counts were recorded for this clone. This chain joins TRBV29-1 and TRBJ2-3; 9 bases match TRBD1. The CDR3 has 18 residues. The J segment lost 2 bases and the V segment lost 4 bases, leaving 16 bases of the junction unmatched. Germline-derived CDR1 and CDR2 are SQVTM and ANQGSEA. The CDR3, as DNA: TGCAGCGTTGCCATTTACAGGGGGCCCACAGATTACACAGATACGCAGTATTTT. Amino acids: CSVAIYRGPTDYTDTQYF.

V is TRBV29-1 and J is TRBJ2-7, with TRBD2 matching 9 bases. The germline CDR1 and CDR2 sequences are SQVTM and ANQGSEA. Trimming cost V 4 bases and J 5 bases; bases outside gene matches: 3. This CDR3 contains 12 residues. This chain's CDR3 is CSVGGTSNEQYF. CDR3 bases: TGCAGCGTTGGAGGGACTAGCAACGAGCAGTACTTC.

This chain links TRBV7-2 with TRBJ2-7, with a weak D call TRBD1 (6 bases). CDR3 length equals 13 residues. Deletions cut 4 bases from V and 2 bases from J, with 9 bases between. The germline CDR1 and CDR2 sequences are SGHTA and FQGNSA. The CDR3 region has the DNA TGTGCCAGCAGCTCCAACAGGGCCTACGAGCAGTACTTC. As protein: CASSSNRAYEQYF.

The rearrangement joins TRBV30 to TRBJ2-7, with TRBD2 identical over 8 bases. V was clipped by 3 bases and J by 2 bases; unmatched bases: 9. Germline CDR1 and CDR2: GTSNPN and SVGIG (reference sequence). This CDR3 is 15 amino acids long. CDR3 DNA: TGTGCCTGGAGCGCACATCAGGGACTAGCCTACGAGCAGTACTTC. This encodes CAWSAHQGLAYEQYF. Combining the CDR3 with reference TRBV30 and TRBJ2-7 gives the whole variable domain SQTIHQWPATLVQPVGSPLSLECTVEGTSNPNLYWYRQAAGRGLQLLFYSVGIGQISSEVPQNLSASRPQDRQFILSSKKLLLSDSGFYLCAWSAHQGLAYEQYFGPGTRLTVT.

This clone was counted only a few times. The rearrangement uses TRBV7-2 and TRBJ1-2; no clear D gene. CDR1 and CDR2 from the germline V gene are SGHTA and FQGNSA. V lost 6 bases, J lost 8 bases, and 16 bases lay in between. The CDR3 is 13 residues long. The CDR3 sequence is CASRPDPAGGYTF. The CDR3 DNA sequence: TGTGCCAGCAGACCCGACCCAGCGGGGGGCTACACCTTC.

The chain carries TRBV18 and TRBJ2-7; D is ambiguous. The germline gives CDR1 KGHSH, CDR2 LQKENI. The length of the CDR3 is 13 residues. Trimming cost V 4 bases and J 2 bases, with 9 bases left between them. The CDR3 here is CASSLLEAYEQYF. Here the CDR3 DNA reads TGTGCCAGCTCACTTTTAGAGGCCTACGAGCAGTACTTC.

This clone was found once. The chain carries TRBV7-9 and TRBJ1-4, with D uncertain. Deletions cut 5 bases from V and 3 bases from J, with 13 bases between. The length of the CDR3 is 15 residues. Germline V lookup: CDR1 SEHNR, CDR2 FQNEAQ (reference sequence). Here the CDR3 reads CASSPITSANEKLFF. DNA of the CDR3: TGTGCCAGCAGCCCTATTACTTCGGCTAATGAAAAACTGTTTTTT. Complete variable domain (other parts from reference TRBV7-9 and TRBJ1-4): DTGVSQNPRHKITKRGQNVTFRCDPISEHNRLYWYRQTLGQGPEFLTYFQNEAQLEKSRLLSDRFSAERPKGSFSTLEIQRTEQGDSAMYLCASSPITSANEKLFFGSGTQLSVL.

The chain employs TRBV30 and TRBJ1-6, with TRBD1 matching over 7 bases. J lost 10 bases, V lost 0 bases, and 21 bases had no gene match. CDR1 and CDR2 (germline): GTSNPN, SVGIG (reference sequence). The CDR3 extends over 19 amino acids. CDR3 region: CAWSVRGPTYRGGKSPLHF. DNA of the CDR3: TGTGCCTGGAGTGTACGAGGGCCGACGTACAGGGGCGGAAAGTCACCCCTCCACTTT.

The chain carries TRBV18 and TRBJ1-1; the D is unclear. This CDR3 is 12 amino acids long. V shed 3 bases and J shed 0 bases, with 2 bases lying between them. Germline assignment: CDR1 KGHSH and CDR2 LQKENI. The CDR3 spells CASSPLNTEAFF. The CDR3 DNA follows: TGTGCCAGCTCACCCTTGAACACTGAAGCTTTCTTT.

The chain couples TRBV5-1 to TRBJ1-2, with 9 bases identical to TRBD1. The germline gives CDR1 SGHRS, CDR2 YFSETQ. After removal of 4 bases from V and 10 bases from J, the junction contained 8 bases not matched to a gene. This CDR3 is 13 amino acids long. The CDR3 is CASSPGQGSIYTF. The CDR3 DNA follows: TGCGCCAGCAGCCCCGGACAGGGGAGTATCTACACCTTC. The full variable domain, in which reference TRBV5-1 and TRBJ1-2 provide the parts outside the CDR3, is KAGVTQTPRYLIKTRGQQVTLSCSPISGHRSVSWYQQTPGQGLQFLFEYFSETQRNKGNFPGRFSGRQFSNSRSEMNVSTLELGDSALYLCASSPGQGSIYTFGSGTRLTVV.

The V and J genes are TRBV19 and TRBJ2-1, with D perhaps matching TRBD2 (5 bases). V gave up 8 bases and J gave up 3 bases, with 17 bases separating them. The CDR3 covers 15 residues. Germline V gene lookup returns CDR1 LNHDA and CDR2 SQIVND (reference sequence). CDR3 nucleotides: TGTGCCAGTGGCTTCCTCGGAAGCGGCTACAATGAGCAGTTCTTC. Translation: CASGFLGSGYNEQFF. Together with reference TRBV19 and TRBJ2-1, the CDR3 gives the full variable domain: DGGITQSPKYLFRKEGQNVTLSCEQNLNHDAMYWYRQDPGQGLRLIYYSQIVNDFQKGDIAEGYSVSREKKESFPLTVTSAQKNPTAFYLCASGFLGSGYNEQFFGPGTRLTVL.

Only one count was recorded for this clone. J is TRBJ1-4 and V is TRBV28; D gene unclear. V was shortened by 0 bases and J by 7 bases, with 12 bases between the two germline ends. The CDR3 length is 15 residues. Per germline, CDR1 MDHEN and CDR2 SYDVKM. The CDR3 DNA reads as TGTGCCAGCAGTTTATGGGGCAGGACTGGTGAAAAACTGTTTTTT. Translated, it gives CASSLWGRTGEKLFF.

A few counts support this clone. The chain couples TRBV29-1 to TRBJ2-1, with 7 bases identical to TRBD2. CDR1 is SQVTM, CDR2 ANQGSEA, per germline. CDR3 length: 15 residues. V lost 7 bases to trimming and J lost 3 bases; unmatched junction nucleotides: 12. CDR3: CSANPAGSFYNEQFF. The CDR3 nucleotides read TGCAGCGCCAACCCAGCGGGGTCCTTCTACAATGAGCAGTTCTTC.

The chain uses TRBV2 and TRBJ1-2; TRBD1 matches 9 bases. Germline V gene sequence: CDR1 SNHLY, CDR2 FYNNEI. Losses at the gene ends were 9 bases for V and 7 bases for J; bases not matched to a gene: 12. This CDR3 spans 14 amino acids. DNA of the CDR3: TGTGCCAGGTCCCGGGACAGGGTATCTCTTGGCTACACCTTC. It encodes CARSRDRVSLGYTF.

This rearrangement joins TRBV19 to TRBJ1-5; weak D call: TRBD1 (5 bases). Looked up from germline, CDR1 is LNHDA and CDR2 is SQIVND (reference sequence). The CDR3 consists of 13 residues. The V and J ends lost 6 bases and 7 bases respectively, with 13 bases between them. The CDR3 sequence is CASSQGQGQPQHF. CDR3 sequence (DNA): TGTGCCAGTAGCCAGGGCCAGGGACAGCCCCAGCATTTT.

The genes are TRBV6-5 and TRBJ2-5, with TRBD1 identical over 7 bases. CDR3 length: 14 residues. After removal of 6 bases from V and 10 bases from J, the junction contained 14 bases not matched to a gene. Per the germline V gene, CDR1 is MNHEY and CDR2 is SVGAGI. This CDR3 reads CASSPSMDRSGQYF. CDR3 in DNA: TGTGCCAGCAGCCCAAGTATGGACAGGTCGGGCCAGTACTTC.

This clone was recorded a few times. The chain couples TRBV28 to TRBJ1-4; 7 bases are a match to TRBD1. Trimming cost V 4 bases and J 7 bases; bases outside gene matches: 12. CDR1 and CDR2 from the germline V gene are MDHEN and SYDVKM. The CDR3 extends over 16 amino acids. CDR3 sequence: CASSWLVGTVSEKLFF. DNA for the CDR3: TGTGCCAGCAGTTGGTTGGTGGGGACAGTGAGTGAAAAACTGTTTTTT.

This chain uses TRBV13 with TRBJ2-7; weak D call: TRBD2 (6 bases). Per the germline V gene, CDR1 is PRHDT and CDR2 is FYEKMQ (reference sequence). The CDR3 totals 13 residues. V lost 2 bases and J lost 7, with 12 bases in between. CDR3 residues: CASSLMIGGEQYF. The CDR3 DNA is TGTGCCAGCAGCTTAATGATAGGAGGGGAGCAGTACTTC.

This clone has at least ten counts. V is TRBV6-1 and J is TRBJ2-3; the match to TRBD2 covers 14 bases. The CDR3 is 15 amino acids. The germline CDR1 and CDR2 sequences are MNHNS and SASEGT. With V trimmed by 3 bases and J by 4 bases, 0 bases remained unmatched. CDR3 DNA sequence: TGTGCCAGCAGTGAGGGACTAGCGGGAGCAGATACGCAGTATTTT. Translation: CASSEGLAGADTQYF.

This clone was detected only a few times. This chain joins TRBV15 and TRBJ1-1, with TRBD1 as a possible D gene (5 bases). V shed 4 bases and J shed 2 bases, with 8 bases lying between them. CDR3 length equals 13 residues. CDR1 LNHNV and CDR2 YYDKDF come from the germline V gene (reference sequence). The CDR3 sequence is CATSMTENTEAFF. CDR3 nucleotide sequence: TGTGCCACCAGCATGACAGAAAACACTGAAGCTTTCTTT.

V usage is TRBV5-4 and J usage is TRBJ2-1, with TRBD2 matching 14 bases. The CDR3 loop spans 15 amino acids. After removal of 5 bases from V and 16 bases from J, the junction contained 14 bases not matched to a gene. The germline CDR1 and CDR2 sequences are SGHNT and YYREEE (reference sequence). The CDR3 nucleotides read TGTGCCAGCAGTTCTGGGACTAGCGGGGGCCGGACAGTTTTCTTC. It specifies CASSSGTSGGRTVFF.